This T cell receptor beta chain appears in the sequencing data of a study of T cells after somatic rescue of genetic block. This clone has only one observation. Germline CDR1 reads ENHRY; CDR2 reads SYGVKD. V was pared by 1 base and J by 6 bases, with 12 bases between. CDR3 length equals 14 residues. Repertoires were generated with immunoSEQ multiplex PCR, while TCRdb's copy carries only in-frame clones and drops some. The sample includes 110,000 or so clones, over 80% of them seen just once. Sequencing input: peripheral blood mononuclear cells (PBMCs). This chain uses TRBV10-3 with TRBJ1-1; D is undetermined. The clonotype originates from a woman in her late teens or twenties. The CDR3 here is CAISEFPGHPEAFF. The CDR3 DNA is TGTGCCATCAGTGAGTTTCCCGGGCATCCTGAAGCTTTCTTT.